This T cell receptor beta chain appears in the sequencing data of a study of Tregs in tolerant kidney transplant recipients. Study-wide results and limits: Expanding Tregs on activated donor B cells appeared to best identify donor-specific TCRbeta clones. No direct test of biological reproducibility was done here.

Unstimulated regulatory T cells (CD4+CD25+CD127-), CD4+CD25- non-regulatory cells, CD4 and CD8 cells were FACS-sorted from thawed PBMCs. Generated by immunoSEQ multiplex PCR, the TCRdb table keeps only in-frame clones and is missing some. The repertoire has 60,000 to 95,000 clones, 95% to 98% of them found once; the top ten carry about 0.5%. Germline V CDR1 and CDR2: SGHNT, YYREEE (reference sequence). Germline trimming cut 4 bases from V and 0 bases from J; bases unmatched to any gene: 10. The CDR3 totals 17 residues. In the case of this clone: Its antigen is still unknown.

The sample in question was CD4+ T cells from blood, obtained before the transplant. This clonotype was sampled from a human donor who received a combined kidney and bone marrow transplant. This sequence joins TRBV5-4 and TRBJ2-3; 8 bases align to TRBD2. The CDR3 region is CASSTFLAGSSTDTQYF. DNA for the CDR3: TGTGCCAGCAGCACCTTCTTAGCGGGATCTAGCACAGATACGCAGTATTTT. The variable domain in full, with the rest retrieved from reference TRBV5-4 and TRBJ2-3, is ETGVTQSPTHLIKTRGQQVTLRCSSQSGHNTVSWYQQALGQGPQFIFQYYREEENGRGNFPPRFSGLQFPNYSSELNVNALELDDSALYLCASSTFLAGSSTDTQYFGPGTRLTVL.